The clone carrying this TCR beta chain occurred a few times. The method was immunoSEQ multiplex PCR; TCRdb's version includes in-frame clones alone and lacks a portion of them. The profile shows 15,000 or so clones, about 72% of them singletons. The entry originates in a study of somatic mutations in cytotoxic T cells in rheumatoid arthritis. The wider study: Patient blood, 30 ml in EDTA, was obtained immediately after diagnosis and prior to the start of any treatment.

This CDR3 is 14 amino acids long. In germline, CDR1 is MDHEN, CDR2 SYDVKM. Trimming removed 2 bases from V and 7 bases from J, with 9 bases in between. Sample: CD8+ T cells sorted from blood. The chain links TRBV28 to TRBJ1-6, with a possible D match to TRBD1 (5 bases). This clonotype was sampled from an adult with rheumatoid arthritis. DNA of the CDR3: TGTGCCAGCAGTTTACAGGACAAGAATTCACCCCTCCACTTT. It encodes CASSLQDKNSPLHF.